This T cell receptor (beta chain) appears in the sequencing data of a study of monozygotic twins with inflammatory bowel disease. Blood, 2 to 2.5 ml, was drawn per donor. No T cells were sorted before total RNA was taken from whole blood. Whole-study results and caveats: Separate T cell subtypes could not be resolved from one another.

Turning to this clonotype: Its antigen is not identified.

Per the germline V gene, CDR1 is SGHRS and CDR2 is YFSETQ. The CDR3 length is 14 residues. One entry per CDR3 protein, without DNA, is what TCRdb gives after re-calling the 5' RACE reads. This sample's table has approximately 400,000 distinct CDR3 sequences. Sample: blood. The chain recombines TRBV5-1 with TRBJ2-7; absent DNA, TCRdb's TRBD1 call cannot be checked. This clonotype was sampled from a human donor with ulcerative colitis or Crohn's disease, or a healthy co-twin of an affected twin (not recorded which). The CDR3 loop reads CASSHRDRTYEQYF.